A single sample gave rise to the 21 T cell receptor beta chains below, sequenced in a study of cytomegalovirus exposure and HLA in healthy donors. Amplification used 60 Vbeta primers and 13 Jbeta primers. Libraries were prepared by immunoSEQ multiplex PCR; TCRdb keeps only in-frame clonotypes and omits some of them. The sample shows under 250,000 clones, 75% to 90% of them seen only once. The sequenced sample was PBMCs. These TCRs come from a woman in her thirties or forties in good health and CMV-seronegative.

The chain links TRBV6-1 to TRBJ2-2; 9 nucleotides align to TRBD2. Germline CDR1 reads MNHNS; CDR2 reads SASEGT. This CDR3 is built from 15 residues. After removal of 5 bases from V and 5 bases from J, the junction contained 6 bases not matched to a gene. The CDR3 reads CASSKLAGDTGELFF. DNA for the CDR3: TGTGCCAGCAGTAAGTTAGCGGGAGATACCGGGGAGCTGTTTTTT.

This clone was seen only once. The V call is TRBV5-4, the J call TRBJ2-1; 8 positions agree with TRBD2. The CDR3 extends over 15 amino acids. With V trimmed by 0 bases and J by 1 base, 0 bases remained unmatched. Germline V gene sequence: CDR1 SGHNT, CDR2 YYREEE (reference sequence). CDR3 sequence reads: CASSLERESYNEQFF. The CDR3 region has the DNA TGTGCCAGCAGCTTGGAGCGGGAGTCCTACAATGAGCAGTTCTTC.

This clone was detected a few times. The gene calls are TRBV27 and TRBJ1-2; 8 bases match TRBD1. The CDR3 runs 13 residues. Per the germline V gene, CDR1 is MNHEY and CDR2 is SMNVEV (reference sequence). V gave up 10 bases and J gave up 8 bases; unmatched junction bases: 12. The CDR3 nucleotides are TGTGCCACCTGGGACAGGCGACTGCGGGGCTACACCTTC. Its translation: CATWDRRLRGYTF.

This chain uses TRBV7-9 with TRBJ2-4, with D perhaps matching TRBD2 (6 bases). From germline, CDR1 is SEHNR and CDR2 FQNEAQ (reference sequence). The length of the CDR3 is 15 residues. V lost 1 base to trimming and J lost 3 bases, with 10 bases between them. The CDR3 sequence is CASSLGVGGKNIQYF. CDR3 in DNA: TGTGCCAGCAGCTTAGGGGTGGGAGGCAAAAACATTCAGTACTTC.

The chain combines TRBV10-2 with TRBJ2-1; D may be TRBD1 (6 bases). From germline, CDR1 is WSHSY and CDR2 SAAADI. The CDR3 is 15 residues long. With 0 bases removed from V and 6 bases from J, the gap between germline ends came to 12 bases. The CDR3: CASSESGGPLNEQFF. The CDR3 nucleotides read TGCGCCAGCAGTGAGTCTGGGGGCCCCCTCAATGAGCAGTTCTTC.

V gene TRBV5-4 combines with J gene TRBJ2-5, with D tentatively TRBD1 (5 bases). Trimming shortened V by 0 bases and J by 5 bases, and 17 bases separated the two germline ends. CDR1 and CDR2 (germline): SGHNT, YYREEE (reference sequence). The CDR3 extends over 16 amino acids. The CDR3 sequence: CASSLGLGQGQETQYF. CDR3 sequence (DNA): TGTGCCAGCAGCTTGGGGCTCGGGCAGGGTCAGGAGACCCAGTACTTC.

The J gene is TRBJ1-4, the V gene TRBV4-1; TRBD2 might be the D (5 bases). The DNA end favors TRBJ2-2, so the J call may be wrong. CDR1 MGHRA and CDR2 YSYEKL come from the germline V gene. The CDR3 loop spans 11 amino acids. The chain's CDR3 is CASSSGGELFF. In DNA, the CDR3 is TGCGCCAGCAGCAGCGGAGGGGAGCTGTTTTTT.

This chain joins TRBV5-6 and TRBJ2-1; no definite D call. The germline V gene encodes CDR1 SGHDT and CDR2 YYEEEE. The CDR3 totals 14 residues. The V end lost 6 bases, the J end lost 4 bases, and 14 bases lay between the germline ends. In DNA form, the CDR3 reads TGTGCCAGCAACAGAATTTCCTTTTACAATGAGCAGTTCTTC. Its translation: CASNRISFYNEQFF.

This clone was observed once. V gene TRBV6-5 combines with J gene TRBJ1-3; D possibly corresponds to TRBD1 (5 bases). This CDR3 contains 15 residues. Trimming removed 0 bases at V and 1 base at J, with 7 bases between. Germline CDR1 MNHEY, CDR2 SVGAGI. CDR3 in amino acids: CASSYSGGSGNTIYF. DNA of the CDR3: TGTGCCAGCAGTTACTCGGGGGGATCTGGAAACACCATATATTTT.

CDR3 bases: TGTGCCAGCAGCCGGGAACAGGGGGCCATGAACACTGAAGCTTTCTTT. This gives the protein CASSREQGAMNTEAFF. The rearrangement links TRBV11-2 to TRBJ1-1, with 9 bases that match TRBD1. Germline CDR1 reads SGHAT; CDR2 reads FQNNGV. The V gene end was trimmed by 5 bases and the J gene end by 0 bases; junction bases not matched to a gene: 7. The CDR3 covers 16 residues.

The rearrangement joins TRBV5-4 to TRBJ2-2; D might be TRBD2 (5 bases). This CDR3 comprises 15 residues. Looked up from germline, CDR1 is SGHNT and CDR2 is YYREEE (reference sequence). V was cut by 4 bases and J by 1 base, with 11 bases left in between. CDR3 sequence reads: CASSSRTLNTGELFF. CDR3 DNA: TGTGCCAGCAGCAGTAGGACTCTGAACACCGGGGAGCTGTTTTTT.

V is TRBV27 and J is TRBJ1-4; TRBD1 agrees at 8 bases. Germline CDR1 MNHEY, CDR2 SMNVEV (reference sequence). The CDR3 is 18 amino acids. Losses at the gene ends were 3 bases for V and 8 bases for J; bases not matched to a gene: 17. The CDR3 region is CASSFVDRARAGVEKLFF. The CDR3, as DNA: TGTGCCAGCAGTTTCGTGGACAGGGCCCGCGCTGGGGTGGAAAAACTGTTTTTT.

A word on this clone: Germline and junction disagree at one end, which may indicate a read error. The chain couples TRBV18 to TRBJ2-7, with a tentative D call TRBD1 (6 bases). CDR3 size: 12 residues. The germline gives CDR1 KGHSH, CDR2 LQKENI. The CDR3 sequence: CATSRQVYEQYF. In DNA form, the CDR3 reads TGTGCCACCTCAAGACAGGTCTACGAGCAGTACTTC.

CDR3 bases: TGTGCCAGTAGTAGGTCCGGGACTAGCGGAGATTACGAGCAGTACTTC. Translation: CASSRSGTSGDYEQYF. The V and J genes are TRBV19 and TRBJ2-7; 11 nucleotides line up with TRBD2. CDR3 length equals 16 residues. Per germline, CDR1 LNHDA and CDR2 SQIVND (reference sequence). V was clipped by 4 bases and J by 4 bases; unmatched bases: 9.

The genes are TRBV27 and TRBJ1-6, with D perhaps TRBD1 (6 bases). The CDR3 is made up of 15 amino acids. Deletions cut 4 bases from V and 9 bases from J, with 16 bases between. The germline gives CDR1 MNHEY, CDR2 SMNVEV (reference sequence). The CDR3 sequence is CASSSKGVEFSPLHF. CDR3 nucleotide sequence: TGTGCCAGCAGTTCGAAGGGGGTTGAGTTTTCACCCCTCCACTTT.

The chain recombines TRBV7-2 with TRBJ1-2; D ambiguous. Germline CDR1 reads SGHTA; CDR2 reads FQGNSA. This CDR3 is 14 amino acids long. V lost 1 base to trimming and J lost 4 bases, with 10 bases between them. CDR3 loop: CASSLGGSFYGYTF. As DNA, the CDR3 is TGTGCCAGCAGCTTAGGTGGGAGCTTCTATGGCTACACCTTC. The full variable domain, completed using reference TRBV7-2 and TRBJ1-2, is GAGVSQSPSNKVTEKGKDVELRCDPISGHTALYWYRQSLGQGLEFLIYFQGNSAPDKSGLPSDRFSAERTGGSVSTLTIQRTQQEDSAVYLCASSLGGSFYGYTFGSGTRLTVV.

The V gene is TRBV14, the J gene TRBJ1-4, with D perhaps matching TRBD1 (6 bases). Germline loops: CDR1 SGHDN, CDR2 FVKESK. Between the trimmed V and J ends, which lost 2 bases and 0 bases, there was a span of 16 bases. The CDR3 runs 18 residues. The CDR3 DNA is TGTGCCAGCAGCCAACAGAACTACAGGGCCACAACTAATGAAAAACTGTTTTTT. It specifies CASSQQNYRATTNEKLFF.

This clone has more than one count but fewer than ten. The V and J genes are TRBV11-2 and TRBJ2-5; 8 nucleotides line up with TRBD1. V dropped 4 bases and J dropped 5; count of bases not matched to a gene: 9. Germline V CDR1 and CDR2: SGHAT, FQNNGV. The CDR3 sequence is 15 residues long. The CDR3 DNA reads as TGTGCCAGCAGCTCCTTACAGGGGGTTAGGGAGACCCAGTACTTC. Encoded protein: CASSSLQGVRETQYF. The full variable domain, completed using reference TRBV11-2 and TRBJ2-5, is EAGVAQSPRYKIIEKRQSVAFWCNPISGHATLYWYQQILGQGPKLLIQFQNNGVVDDSQLPKDRFSAERLKGVDSTLKIQPAKLEDSAVYLCASSSLQGVRETQYFGPGTRLLVL.

The V gene is TRBV4-1, the J gene TRBJ2-7; 13 bases fit TRBD2. With 6 bases clipped from V and 4 bases from J, the junction kept 9 bases outside the gene matches. The CDR3 length is 16 residues. The germline gives CDR1 MGHRA, CDR2 YSYEKL. The CDR3, as DNA: TGCGCCAGCAGTCTAACTAGCGGGAGGGCCCTATACGAGCAGTACTTC. It translates to CASSLTSGRALYEQYF.

The chain combines TRBV11-2 with TRBJ2-2; D gene uncertain. Germline V lookup: CDR1 SGHAT, CDR2 FQNNGV. With 4 bases removed from V and 7 bases from J, the gap between germline ends came to 10 bases. The CDR3 loop spans 13 amino acids. The CDR3 nucleotides read TGTGCCAGCAGCTCCTACCTCGTCGGGGAGCTGTTTTTT. This encodes CASSSYLVGELFF.

This sequence joins TRBV28 and TRBJ2-7, with D unclear. The V and J ends lost 0 bases and 0 bases respectively, with 9 bases between them. The CDR3 covers 15 residues. The germline V gene has CDR1 MDHEN and CDR2 SYDVKM. This CDR3 is CASSLWAANSYEQYF. Here the CDR3 DNA reads TGTGCCAGCAGTTTATGGGCAGCGAACTCCTACGAGCAGTACTTC.